Sequencing of this T cell receptor (beta chain) was carried out in a study of shared T cell receptors in the human thymus. The junction had 7 bases not matched to a gene; V was cut back by 9 bases and J by 5 bases. The CDR3 loop spans 13 amino acids. Germline V gene data show CDR1 as SNHLY and CDR2 as FYNNEI. This clone occurred once. Clones were read by immunoSEQ multiplex PCR, and TCRdb kept only the in-frame ones, dropping some. The data contain approximately 660,000 clones, 88% of them singletons. These same records also appear under a second study, on human thymus T cells. That report adds: Obtained as resections during corrective heart surgery, the thymus tissue was then studied. Related reports documented highly overlapping thymic repertoires among unrelated individuals.

The receptor's source is a boy under two years old with a congenital heart defect. Sequencing was carried out using thymocytes. The J gene is TRBJ2-7, the V gene TRBV2, with 10 positions matching TRBD1. The CDR3 spells CARTGQGGNEQYF. CDR3 sequence (DNA): TGTGCCAGGACAGGACAGGGGGGAAACGAGCAGTACTTC.